This paragraph reports one T cell receptor beta chain. This entry is derived from a study of CD8+ T cells in alopecia areata. The treatment here: oral pan-JAK inhibitor, 5-10 mg twice daily. CDR1 and CDR2 (germline): MNHEY, SVGAGI. There are 16 residues in the CDR3. V shed 2 bases and J shed 0 bases, with 10 bases lying between them. Investigators isolated RNA and reverse transcribed it into cDNA to act as the sequencing template. The assay was immunoSEQ multiplex PCR, and TCRdb's table has in-frame clones only and misses some. Of some 200,000 clones listed, 45% to 75% were seen once; the top ten hold less than 3.5%.

This sequence joins TRBV6-5 and TRBJ1-4; D unclear. The source material was CD4+ T cells sorted from blood, sampled at week 4, from a patient treated with tofacitinib. The receptor was derived from a human donor with alopecia areata. The chain's CDR3 is CASSYTGPSTNEKLFF. The CDR3 DNA sequence: TGTGCCAGCAGTTACACCGGGCCCTCAACTAATGAAAAACTGTTTTTT.